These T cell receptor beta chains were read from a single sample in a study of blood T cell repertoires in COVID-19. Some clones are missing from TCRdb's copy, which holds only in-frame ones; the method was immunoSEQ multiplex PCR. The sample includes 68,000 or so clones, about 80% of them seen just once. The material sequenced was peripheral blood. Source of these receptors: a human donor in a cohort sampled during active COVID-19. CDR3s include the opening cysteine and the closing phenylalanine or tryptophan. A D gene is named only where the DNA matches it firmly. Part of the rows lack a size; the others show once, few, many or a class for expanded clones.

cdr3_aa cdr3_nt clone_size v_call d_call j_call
CASSLGSQIQYF TGTGCCAGCAGCTTAGGTTCCCAAATTCAGTACTTC - TRBV7-2 - TRBJ2-4
CASSPYRAGSPLHF TGTGCCAGCAGCCCCTACAGGGCGGGTTCACCCCTCCACTTT - TRBV3-1/TRBV3-2 - TRBJ1-6
CASSLSNSYEQYF TGTGCCAGCAGTTTATCTAACTCCTACGAGCAGTACTTC few TRBV28 - TRBJ2-7
CASGGQGYEKLFF TGTGCCAGTGGGGGACAGGGGTACGAAAAACTGTTTTTT once TRBV28 TRBD1 TRBJ1-4
CASSSPRGQGSSYEQYF TGTGCCAGCAGCTCCCCTCGGGGACAGGGTAGTTCCTACGAGCAGTACTTC - TRBV28 TRBD1 TRBJ2-7
CASRSGRENTEAFF TGTGCTAGCCGATCTGGACGGGAGAACACTGAAGCTTTCTTT few TRBV12-5 - TRBJ1-1
CASSETSGTTDTQYF TGTGCCAGCAGTGAGACTAGCGGGACCACAGATACGCAGTATTTT once TRBV6-1 TRBD2 TRBJ2-3
CATKQGGQETQYF TGTGCCACTAAACAAGGCGGGCAGGAGACCCAGTACTTC - TRBV28 - TRBJ2-5
CASSLTGGSGNTIYF TGCGCCAGCAGCTTGACCGGAGGCTCTGGAAACACCATATATTTT - TRBV5-1 - TRBJ1-3
CASSVEGNTIYF TGTGCCAGCAGTGTCGAGGGAAACACCATATATTTT few TRBV2 - TRBJ1-3
CASRGASKETQYF TGTGCCAGCAGGGGGGCCAGTAAAGAGACCCAGTACTTC - TRBV27 - TRBJ2-5